This T cell receptor (beta chain) emerged from a study of OX40 agonist ivuxolimab in advanced cancers. Looking at the study overall: Ivuxolimab was an agonistic, fully human IgG2 monoclonal antibody directed against OX40 (CD134), a costimulatory receptor. Partial responses occurred in three dose-escalation patients: two with cutaneous melanoma and one with hepatocellular carcinoma. In the dose-escalation cohort, roughly 82% of patients were male, and the mean age was 60 years with a range of about 20 to 80. Of the roughly 52 dose-escalation patients, hepatocellular carcinoma was present in about 19, melanoma in approximately 15, renal cell carcinoma in 9 and head and neck cancer in 9. The purpose of peripheral TCRbeta sequencing was to test whether ivuxolimab changed TCR sequence diversity and led to clonal T-cell expansion. Patients were allowed to have had prior anti-PD-1, anti-PD-L1 or anti-CTLA-4 therapy, and around 37% of the dose-escalation patients had previously received checkpoint inhibitors. The paper reports the monotherapy dose-escalation portion (N = 52 patients) of the phase I ivuxolimab trial. Intravenous ivuxolimab was administered to patients every 2 weeks at six dose levels: 0.01, 0.1, 0.3, 1.5, 3 and 10 mg/kg. The research as a whole found: In the 0.1-3.0 mg/kg groups, partial responders were among the patients with the lowest normalized peripheral clonal expansion, particularly in CD8+ T cells. Antigen specificity was not determined for the clonally expanded peripheral T cells. After ivuxolimab, more expanded clones were found on average in CD8+ T cells than in CD4+ T cells. At doses of 0.1 to 3.0 mg/kg, clonal expansion of both CD4+ and CD8+ T cells in blood was seen between baseline and week 6. Low levels of normalized T-cell clonal expansion were also seen in some patients who did not respond.

Comment on this clone: Its binding antigen is unknown. Base qualities are not at hand, and no much larger clone is one base apart.

Patients with a history of autoimmune disease or receiving systemic immunosuppression were excluded from the trial. Peripheral blood for TCR sequencing was collected from all dose cohorts at baseline, on cycle 4 day 1, and on cycle 7 day 1. The samples were drawn from a first-in-human, open-label, multicenter phase I dose-escalation trial of ivuxolimab. Adults with locally advanced or metastatic head and neck squamous cell, hepatocellular, melanoma or renal cell carcinoma were enrolled in the trial. Before TCR sequencing, CD4+ and CD8+ T cells were separately sorted from peripheral blood. CDR1 is given as KGHSH and CDR2 as LQKENI, both from the germline V gene. The CDR3 goes from the cysteine to the phenylalanine over 16 residues. CDR3 DNA only is kept here, 48 bases in frame from base 1. Germline trimming: 5 bases from V, 4 bases from J; junction bases outside gene matches: 10. For sequencing of the TCRbeta CDR3 region, genomic DNA was extracted from the sorted cells. The immunoSEQ Assay was used for sequencing of TCRbeta CDR3 regions. TCRdb holds this immuneACCESS table with in-frame rearrangements only. Some clones are missing; in checked studies, unresolved V genes explain under half, and the rest has no known cause. Counted in this sample were over 60,000 clones; approximately 90% of them appeared once. The ten largest clones take up 4% of the sample.

The material sequenced was CD4+ or CD8+ T cells sorted from blood, taken in a trial of the OX40 agonist ivuxolimab. The sequence came from an adult with an advanced solid tumor such as melanoma, head and neck, liver or kidney cancer. The sequence is built from TRBV18 and TRBJ2-7, and TRBD2 matches 11 of the central bases. The DNA is TGTGCCAGCTCAGGCGATAGCGGGAGGGCCGGTTACGAGCAGTACTTC. This sequence encodes CASSGDSGRAGYEQYF.